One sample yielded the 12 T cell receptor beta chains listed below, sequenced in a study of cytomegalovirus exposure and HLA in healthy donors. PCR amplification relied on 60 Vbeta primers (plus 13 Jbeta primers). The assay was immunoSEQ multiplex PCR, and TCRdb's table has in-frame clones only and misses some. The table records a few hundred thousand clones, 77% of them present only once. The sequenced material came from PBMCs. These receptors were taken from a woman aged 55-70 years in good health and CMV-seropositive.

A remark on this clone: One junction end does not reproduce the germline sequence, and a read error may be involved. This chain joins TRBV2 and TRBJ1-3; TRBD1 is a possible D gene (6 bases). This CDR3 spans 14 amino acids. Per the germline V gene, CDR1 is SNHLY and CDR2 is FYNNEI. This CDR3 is CVSSGQTSGNTIYF. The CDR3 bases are TGTGTCAGCAGTGGACAGACCTCTGGAAACACCATATATTTT.

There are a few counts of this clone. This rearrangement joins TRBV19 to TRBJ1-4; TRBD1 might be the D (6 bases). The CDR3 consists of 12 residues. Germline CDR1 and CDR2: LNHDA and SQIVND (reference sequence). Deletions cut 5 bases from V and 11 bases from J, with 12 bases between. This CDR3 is CASSPRQDKLFF. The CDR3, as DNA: TGTGCCAGTAGTCCAAGACAGGATAAACTGTTTTTT.

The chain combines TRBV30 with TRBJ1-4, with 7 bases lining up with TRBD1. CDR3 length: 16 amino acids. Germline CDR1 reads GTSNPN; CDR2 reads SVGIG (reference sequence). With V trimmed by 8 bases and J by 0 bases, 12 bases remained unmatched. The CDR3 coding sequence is TGTGCCGCGACAGGGTTCCTCTTATCAACTAATGAAAAACTGTTTTTT. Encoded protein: CAATGFLLSTNEKLFF.

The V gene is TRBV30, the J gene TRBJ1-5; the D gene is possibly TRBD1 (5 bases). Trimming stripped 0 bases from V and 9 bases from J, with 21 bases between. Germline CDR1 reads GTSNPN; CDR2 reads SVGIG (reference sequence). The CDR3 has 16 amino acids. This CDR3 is CAWSVGATGVRVPQHF. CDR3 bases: TGTGCCTGGAGTGTGGGAGCCACGGGGGTTAGGGTGCCCCAGCATTTT.

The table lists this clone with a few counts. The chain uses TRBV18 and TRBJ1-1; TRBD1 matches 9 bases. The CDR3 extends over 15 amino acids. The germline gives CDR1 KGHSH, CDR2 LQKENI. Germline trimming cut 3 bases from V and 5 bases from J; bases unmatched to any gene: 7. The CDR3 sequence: CASSPIGQGRTEAFF. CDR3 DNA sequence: TGTGCCAGCTCACCGATCGGACAGGGGAGAACTGAAGCTTTCTTT. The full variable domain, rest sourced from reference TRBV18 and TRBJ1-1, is NAGVMQNPRHLVRRRGQEARLRCSPMKGHSHVYWYRQLPEEGLKFMVYLQKENIIDESGMPKERFSAEFPKEGPSILRIQQVVRGDSAAYFCASSPIGQGRTEAFFGQGTRLTVV.

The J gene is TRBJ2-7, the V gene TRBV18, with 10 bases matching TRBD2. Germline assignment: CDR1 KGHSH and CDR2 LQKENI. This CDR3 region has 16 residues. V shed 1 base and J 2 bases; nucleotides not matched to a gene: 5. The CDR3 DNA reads TGTGCCAGCTCACCACAGGAGCGGGGGGGACCCTACGAGCAGTACTTC. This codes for CASSPQERGGPYEQYF.

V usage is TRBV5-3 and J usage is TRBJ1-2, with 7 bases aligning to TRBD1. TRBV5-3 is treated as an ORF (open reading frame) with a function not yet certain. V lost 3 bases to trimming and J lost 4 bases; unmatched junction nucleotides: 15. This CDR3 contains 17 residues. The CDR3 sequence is CARSYGTEAGGIYGYTF. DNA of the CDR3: TGTGCCAGAAGCTACGGAACGGAGGCAGGGGGTATCTATGGCTACACCTTC.

CDR3 residues: CASSSRELAGANTGELFF. Here the CDR3 DNA reads TGTGCCAGCAGCTCCCGGGAGCTAGCGGGGGCGAACACCGGGGAGCTGTTTTTT. This sequence joins TRBV7-3 and TRBJ2-2; 10 positions match TRBD2. The V gene end was trimmed by 4 bases and the J gene end by 0 bases; junction bases not matched to a gene: 8. The CDR3 extends over 18 amino acids. CDR1 and CDR2 from the germline V gene are SGHTA and FQGTGA.

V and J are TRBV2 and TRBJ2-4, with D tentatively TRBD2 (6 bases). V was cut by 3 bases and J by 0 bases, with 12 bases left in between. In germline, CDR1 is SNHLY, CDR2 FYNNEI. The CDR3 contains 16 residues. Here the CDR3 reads CASSDRLGRAKNIQYF. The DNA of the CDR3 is TGTGCCAGCAGTGATCGACTCGGGAGAGCCAAAAACATTCAGTACTTC.

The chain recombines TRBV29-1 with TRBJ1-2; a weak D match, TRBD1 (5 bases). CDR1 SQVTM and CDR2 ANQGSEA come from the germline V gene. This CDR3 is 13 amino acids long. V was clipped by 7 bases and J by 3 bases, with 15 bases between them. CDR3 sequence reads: CSATEQEYYGYTF. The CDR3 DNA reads TGCAGCGCTACGGAACAGGAATACTATGGCTACACCTTC.

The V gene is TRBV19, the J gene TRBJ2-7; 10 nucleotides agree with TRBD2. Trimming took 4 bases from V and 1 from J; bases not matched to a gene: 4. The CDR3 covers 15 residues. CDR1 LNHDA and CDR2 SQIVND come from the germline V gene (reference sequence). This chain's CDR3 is CASSTNSGGSYEQYF. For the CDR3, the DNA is TGTGCCAGTAGTACGAATAGCGGGGGGTCCTACGAGCAGTACTTC.

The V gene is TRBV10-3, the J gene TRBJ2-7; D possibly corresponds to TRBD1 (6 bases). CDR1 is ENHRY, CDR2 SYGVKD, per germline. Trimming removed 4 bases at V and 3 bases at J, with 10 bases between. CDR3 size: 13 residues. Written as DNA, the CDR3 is TGTGCCATCAGTGTACAGGGAGACTACGAGCAGTACTTC. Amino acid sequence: CAISVQGDYEQYF.